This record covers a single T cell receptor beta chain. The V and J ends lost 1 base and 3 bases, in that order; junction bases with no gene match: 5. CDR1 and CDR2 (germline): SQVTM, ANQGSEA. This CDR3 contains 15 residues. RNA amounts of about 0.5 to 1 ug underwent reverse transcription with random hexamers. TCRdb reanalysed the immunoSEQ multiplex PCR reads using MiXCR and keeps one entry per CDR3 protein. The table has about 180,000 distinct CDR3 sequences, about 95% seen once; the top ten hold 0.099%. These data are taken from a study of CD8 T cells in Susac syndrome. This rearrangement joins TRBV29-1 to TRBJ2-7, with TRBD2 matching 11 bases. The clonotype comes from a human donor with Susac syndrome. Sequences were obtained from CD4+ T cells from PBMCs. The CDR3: CSVEVGLAGSYEQYF. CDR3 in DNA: TGCAGCGTTGAAGTAGGACTAGCGGGTAGCTACGAGCAGTACTTC.